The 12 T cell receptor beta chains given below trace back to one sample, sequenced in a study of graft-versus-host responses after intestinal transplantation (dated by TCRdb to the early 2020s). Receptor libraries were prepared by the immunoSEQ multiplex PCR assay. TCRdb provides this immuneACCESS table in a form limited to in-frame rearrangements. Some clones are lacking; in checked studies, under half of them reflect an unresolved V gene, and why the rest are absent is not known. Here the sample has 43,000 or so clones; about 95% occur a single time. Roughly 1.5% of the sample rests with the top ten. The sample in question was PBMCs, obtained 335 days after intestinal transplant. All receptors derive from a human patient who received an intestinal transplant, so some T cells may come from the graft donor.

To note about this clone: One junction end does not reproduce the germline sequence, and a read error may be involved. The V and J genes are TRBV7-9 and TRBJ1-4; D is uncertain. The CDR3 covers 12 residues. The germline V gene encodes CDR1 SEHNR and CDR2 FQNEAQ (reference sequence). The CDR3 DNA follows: TGTGCCAGCAGCCCTACACTTAGCCCGGGGATTTTT. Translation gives CASSPTLSPGIF.

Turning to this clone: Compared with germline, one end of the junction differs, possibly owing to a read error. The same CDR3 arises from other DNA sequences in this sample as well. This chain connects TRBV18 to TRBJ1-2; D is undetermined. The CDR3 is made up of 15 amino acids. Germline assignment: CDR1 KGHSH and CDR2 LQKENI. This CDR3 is CASSPREGFGYGYTF. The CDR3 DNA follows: TGTGCCAGCTCACCACGGGAGGGATTTGGCTATGGCTATACCTTC.

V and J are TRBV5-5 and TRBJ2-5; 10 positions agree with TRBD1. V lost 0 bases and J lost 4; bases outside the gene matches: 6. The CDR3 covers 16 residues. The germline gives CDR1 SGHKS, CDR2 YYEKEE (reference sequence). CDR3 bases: TGTGCCAGCAGCTTGGGCCCTGGACAGGGGGTAGAGACCCAGTACTTC. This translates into CASSLGPGQGVETQYF.

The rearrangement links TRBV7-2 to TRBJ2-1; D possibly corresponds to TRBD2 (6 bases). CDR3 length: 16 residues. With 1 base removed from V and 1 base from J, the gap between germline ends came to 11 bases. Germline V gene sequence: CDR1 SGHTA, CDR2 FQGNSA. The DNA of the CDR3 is TGTGCCAGCAGCTTAGGGGGAGGCGGGTCCTACAATGAGCAGTTCTTC. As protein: CASSLGGGGSYNEQFF. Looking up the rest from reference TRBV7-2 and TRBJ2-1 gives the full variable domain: GAGVSQSPSNKVTEKGKDVELRCDPISGHTALYWYRQSLGQGLEFLIYFQGNSAPDKSGLPSDRFSAERTGGSVSTLTIQRTQQEDSAVYLCASSLGGGGSYNEQFFGPGTRLTVL.

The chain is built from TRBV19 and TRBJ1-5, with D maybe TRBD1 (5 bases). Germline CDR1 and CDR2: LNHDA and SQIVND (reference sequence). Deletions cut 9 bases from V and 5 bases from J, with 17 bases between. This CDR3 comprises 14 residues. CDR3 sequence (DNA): TGTGCCAGCGCATGGGGGGTGGTAGATCAGCCCCAGCATTTT. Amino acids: CASAWGVVDQPQHF.

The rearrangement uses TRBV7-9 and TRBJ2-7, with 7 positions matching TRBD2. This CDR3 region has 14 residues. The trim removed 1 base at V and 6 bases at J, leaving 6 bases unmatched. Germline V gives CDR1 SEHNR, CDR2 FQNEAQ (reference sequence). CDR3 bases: TGTGCCAGCAGCTTAGACGGCGGGAGCGGCGAGCAGTACTTC. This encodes CASSLDGGSGEQYF.

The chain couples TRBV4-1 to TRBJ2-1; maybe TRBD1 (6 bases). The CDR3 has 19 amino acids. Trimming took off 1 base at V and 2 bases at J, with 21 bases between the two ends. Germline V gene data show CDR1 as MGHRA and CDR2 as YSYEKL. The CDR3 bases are TGCGCCAGCAGCCAAGTGCCTTTTTCAGGGACACCGACCTACAATGAGCAGTTCTTC. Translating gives CASSQVPFSGTPTYNEQFF.

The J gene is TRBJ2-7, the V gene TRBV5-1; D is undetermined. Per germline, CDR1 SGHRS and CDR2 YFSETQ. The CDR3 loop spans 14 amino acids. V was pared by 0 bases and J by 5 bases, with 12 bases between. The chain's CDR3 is CASSLVQTAHEQYF. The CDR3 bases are TGCGCCAGCAGCTTGGTTCAGACGGCTCACGAGCAGTACTTC.

CDR3 nucleotide sequence: TGTGCCAGCAGTTTGGTCCGAGGACGCTCCTACGAGCAGTACTTC. Amino acids: CASSLVRGRSYEQYF. This chain links TRBV6-5 with TRBJ2-7; D is unclear. V was clipped by 4 bases and J by 0 bases, with 13 bases between them. Germline V CDR1 and CDR2: MNHEY, SVGAGI. The CDR3 totals 15 residues.

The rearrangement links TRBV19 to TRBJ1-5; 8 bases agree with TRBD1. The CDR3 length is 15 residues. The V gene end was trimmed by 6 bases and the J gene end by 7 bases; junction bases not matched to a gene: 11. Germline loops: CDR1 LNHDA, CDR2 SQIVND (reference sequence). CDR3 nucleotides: TGTGCCAGTAGGGCCCTGACAGGGGACGAACAGCCCCAGCATTTT. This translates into CASRALTGDEQPQHF.

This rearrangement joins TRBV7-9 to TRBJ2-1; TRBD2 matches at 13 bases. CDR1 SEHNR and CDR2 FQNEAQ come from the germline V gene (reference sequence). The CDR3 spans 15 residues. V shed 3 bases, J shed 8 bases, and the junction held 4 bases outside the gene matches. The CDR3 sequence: CASSLGTSGTDEQFF. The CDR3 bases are TGTGCCAGCAGCTTGGGGACTAGCGGGACGGATGAGCAGTTCTTC.

The CDR3 region is CASSEARGGSSYNSPLHF. The CDR3 coding sequence is TGTGCCAGCAGTGAAGCGCGGGGGGGGAGCTCCTATAATTCACCCCTCCACTTT. The rearrangement uses TRBV6-1 and TRBJ1-6, with D perhaps matching TRBD1 (5 bases). The CDR3 is 18 residues long. V was clipped by 0 bases and J by 0 bases, with 12 bases between them. Germline V gives CDR1 MNHNS, CDR2 SASEGT.